The 26 T cell receptor beta chains given below trace back to one sample, sequenced in a study of T cell repertoires in cytomegalovirus infection. TCRdb analysed the reads with MiXCR anew, one entry per CDR3 protein. The sample yields 290,000 or so distinct CDR3 sequences, around 9.6% seen once. The specimen was PBMCs. These receptors originate from a human donor in good health (CMV status not recorded). Some clones in this sample may be carry-over from other donors' samples.

This clonotype was recorded a few times. The chain combines TRBV24-1 with TRBJ2-3; 7 bases agree with TRBD1. The CDR3 has 15 amino acids. Per the germline V gene, CDR1 is KGHDR and CDR2 is SFDVKD. The ends lost 5 bases at V and 3 bases at J; junction bases unmatched: 7. In nucleotides, the CDR3 is TGTGCCACCAGTGCCCTGGGACAGTCGACAGATACGCAGTATTTT. Protein: CATSALGQSTDTQYF.

This chain uses TRBV28 with TRBJ1-2; D not certain. The V and J ends lost 2 bases and 5 bases respectively, with 9 bases between them. CDR1 is MDHEN, CDR2 SYDVKM, per germline. The CDR3 has 13 amino acids. The CDR3 is CASSLPGIYGYTF. CDR3 nucleotides: TGTGCCAGCAGTTTACCCGGGATATATGGCTACACCTTC.

Many counts were recorded for this clonotype. V usage is TRBV18 and J usage is TRBJ1-5; a possible D gene is TRBD1 (6 bases). V lost 2 bases and J lost 3, with 14 bases in between. Germline CDR1 reads KGHSH; CDR2 reads LQKENI. The length of the CDR3 is 16 residues. In DNA form, the CDR3 reads TGTGCCAGCTCACCATCAGGGGTTGGCGACAATCAGCCCCAGCATTTT. This translates into CASSPSGVGDNQPQHF.

This clonotype was recorded many times. The CDR3 bases are TGTGCCAGCAGTCGGACTTCGGGGGGGGCCAGCAATGAGCAGTTCTTC. This translates into CASSRTSGGASNEQFF. V and J are TRBV12-3 or TRBV12-4 and TRBJ2-1; the match to TRBD2 covers 8 bases. This CDR3 contains 16 residues. The J segment lost 6 bases and the V segment lost 5 bases, leaving 12 bases of the junction unmatched.

This clonotype was seen repeatedly, ten times or more. The chain employs TRBV19 and TRBJ1-5, with D perhaps TRBD1 (5 bases). Germline assignment: CDR1 LNHDA and CDR2 SQIVND (reference sequence). Trimming stripped 5 bases from V and 1 base from J, with 15 bases between. CDR3 size: 16 residues. CDR3 residues: CASSARTPGSNQPQHF. The DNA for the CDR3 is TGTGCCAGTAGTGCCCGGACACCAGGGAGCAATCAGCCCCAGCATTTT.

On this clonotype: The junction does not match germline at one end; this may be a read error. This rearrangement joins TRBV2 to TRBJ2-5; D not certain. CDR1 SNHLY and CDR2 FYNNEI come from the germline V gene. The CDR3 is made up of 10 amino acids. The CDR3: CASNKETQYF. For the CDR3, the DNA is TGTGCCAGCAATAAAGAGACTCAGTACTTC.

There are many counts of this clonotype. The V call is TRBV2, the J call TRBJ1-5; D uncertain. Germline assignment: CDR1 SNHLY and CDR2 FYNNEI. There are 12 residues in the CDR3. V lost 7 bases, J lost 7 bases, and 11 bases lay in between. CDR3 residues: CASNGRQQPQHF. Here the CDR3 DNA reads TGTGCCAGCAACGGGCGGCAACAGCCCCAGCATTTT.

This clonotype was found a few times. The rearrangement links TRBV6-8 to TRBJ1-5; 8 nucleotides match TRBD1. The CDR3 is 16 amino acids. Germline CDR1 reads MNHGY; CDR2 reads SAAAGT. V lost 7 bases, J lost 3 bases, and 11 bases stayed unmatched. For the CDR3, the DNA is TGTGCCAGCATCGATTGGTGGACAGGGCCCAATCAGCCCCAGCATTTT. Protein product: CASIDWWTGPNQPQHF.

About this clonotype itself: Just one base apart from a much larger clone, this may be a read error. The chain is built from TRBV6-6 and TRBJ1-2; the match to TRBD1 covers 9 bases. The germline gives CDR1 MNHNY, CDR2 SVGAGI (reference sequence). V lost 11 bases and J lost 6; bases outside the gene matches: 16. This CDR3 spans 15 amino acids. CDR3 amino acids: CACKPPGQGFNGYTF. The DNA of the CDR3 is TGTGCCTGCAAACCTCCGGGACAGGGTTTCAATGGCTACACCTTC.

The table lists this clonotype with a few counts. The chain recombines TRBV6-8 with TRBJ1-2, with 8 bases matching TRBD1. The germline V gene has CDR1 MNHGY and CDR2 SAAAGT. This CDR3 has 13 residues. The trim removed 6 bases at V and 4 bases at J, leaving 4 bases unmatched. CDR3 amino acids: CASSSGQAYGYTF. CDR3 DNA sequence: TGTGCCAGCAGCTCGGGACAGGCCTATGGCTACACCTTC.

Many counts were recorded for this clonotype. V usage is TRBV28 and J usage is TRBJ2-7; no reliable D call. Germline assignment: CDR1 MDHEN and CDR2 SYDVKM. The CDR3 is 16 residues long. V shed 4 bases and J shed 0 bases, with 16 bases lying between them. This chain's CDR3 is CASSSLGYLSSYEQYV. CDR3 DNA: TGTGCCAGCAGTTCCCTCGGGTACTTGAGCTCCTACGAGCAGTACGTC.

As concerns this clonotype: This may come from a read error, since a much larger clone is one base off. No conserved phenylalanine or tryptophan ends this CDR3, so it is likely a read error. This chain links TRBV2 with TRBJ1-1; D call uncertain. The V and J ends lost 9 bases and 5 bases respectively, with 25 bases between them. The CDR3 is made up of 16 amino acids. Germline V gene data show CDR1 as SNHLY and CDR2 as FYNNEI. The CDR3 nucleotides are TGTGCCAGAAAAGATCCGCATAAATCCTCGGGTACTGAAGCTTTCTTA. It yields the protein CARKDPHKSSGTEAFL.

The chain is built from TRBV20-1 and TRBJ2-2; a weak D match, TRBD2 (5 bases). The V gene lost 5 bases and the J gene lost 5 bases, with 12 bases spanning the gap. CDR1 and CDR2 from the germline V gene are DFQATT and SNEGSKA (reference sequence). The CDR3 extends over 13 amino acids. As DNA, the CDR3 is TGCAGTGCTCCGGGGTTAACTACCGGGGAGCTGTTTTTT. It yields the protein CSAPGLTTGELFF.

The sample holds many counts of this clonotype. The genes are TRBV6-2 or TRBV6-3 and TRBJ2-3; 13 bases line up with TRBD2. V gave up 6 bases and J gave up 2 bases; unmatched junction bases: 2. CDR1 and CDR2 (germline): MNHEY, SVGEGT. The CDR3 extends over 15 amino acids. In DNA, the CDR3 is TGTGCCAGCAGGGGACTAGCGGGATACACAGATACGCAGTATTTT. Protein product: CASRGLAGYTDTQYF.

This clonotype was counted at least ten times. This chain joins TRBV28 and TRBJ1-2; D not resolved. This CDR3 contains 15 residues. Germline CDR1 and CDR2: MDHEN and SYDVKM. V dropped 2 bases and J dropped 7 bases, with 17 bases sitting between them. The CDR3 nucleotides read TGTGCCAGCAGTTTAACGTCCACTTTTTGGGGTGGCTACACCTTC. This codes for CASSLTSTFWGGYTF.

This clonotype was counted many times. The genes are TRBV6-2 or TRBV6-3 and TRBJ2-7; 11 positions match TRBD1. Germline trimming cut 6 bases from V and 2 bases from J; bases unmatched to any gene: 6. The CDR3 is 15 residues long. The germline V gene has CDR1 MNHEY and CDR2 SVGEGT. CDR3 nucleotide sequence: TGTGCCAGCAGATTCGGACAGGGGGCAGCCTACGAGCAGTACGTC. Residues: CASRFGQGAAYEQYV.

This chain joins TRBV12-3 or TRBV12-4 and TRBJ2-1, with 7 nucleotides matching TRBD1. The CDR3 sequence is 14 residues long. Trimming cost V 2 bases and J 5 bases; bases outside gene matches: 3. The DNA of the CDR3 is TGTGCCAGCAGTTTAAGGACAGGACACAATGAGCAGTTCTTC. Its translation is CASSLRTGHNEQFF.

This clonotype was detected ten times or more. This rearrangement joins TRBV5-1 to TRBJ1-4; D gene ambiguous. The CDR3 runs 16 residues. V lost 0 bases, J lost 0 bases, and 9 bases lay in between. CDR1 and CDR2 from the germline V gene are SGHRS and YFSETQ. The CDR3 sequence: CASSLDTIPTNEKLFF. The CDR3 coding sequence is TGCGCCAGCAGCTTGGACACCATTCCAACTAATGAAAAACTGTTTTTT.

In its sample, this clonotype was seen many times. The gene calls are TRBV7-9 and TRBJ2-3; D call uncertain. The CDR3 length is 16 residues. Per germline, CDR1 SEHNR and CDR2 FQNEAQ (reference sequence). V gave up 0 bases and J gave up 6 bases, with 16 bases separating them. Here the CDR3 reads CASSLASWTESDTQYF. The CDR3 coding sequence is TGTGCCAGCAGCTTAGCGAGTTGGACCGAATCGGATACGCAGTATTTT. The full variable domain, with the rest looked up from reference TRBV7-9 and TRBJ2-3, is DTGVSQNPRHKITKRGQNVTFRCDPISEHNRLYWYRQTLGQGPEFLTYFQNEAQLEKSRLLSDRFSAERPKGSFSTLEIQRTEQGDSAMYLCASSLASWTESDTQYFGPGTRLTVL.

The table lists this clonotype with many counts. The chain combines TRBV7-6 with TRBJ2-2, with D perhaps TRBD1 or TRBD2 (5 bases each). Trimming removed 1 base from V and 5 bases from J, with 11 bases in between. The CDR3 is 15 residues long. Germline V gene lookup returns CDR1 SGHVS and CDR2 FNYEAQ. CDR3 coding DNA: TGTGCCAGCAGCTTAGGCCAGGGCGGGACCGGGGAGCTGTTTTTT. Encoded protein: CASSLGQGGTGELFF.

This clonotype was seen at least ten times. The chain uses TRBV7-9 and TRBJ2-2; TRBD1 aligns across 9 bases. The germline V gene encodes CDR1 SEHNR and CDR2 FQNEAQ (reference sequence). This CDR3 region has 16 residues. V dropped 2 bases and J dropped 1; count of bases not matched to a gene: 2. DNA of the CDR3: TGTGCCAGCAGCTTACCGACAGGGGGGAACACCGGGGAGCTGTTTTTT. Translated, it gives CASSLPTGGNTGELFF.

This clonotype was detected ten times or more. The CDR3 loop is CASSDRAGTDTQYF. CDR3 DNA sequence: TGTGCCAGCAGCGACAGGGCGGGCACAGATACGCAGTATTTT. The chain combines TRBV6-1 with TRBJ2-3; 7 bases fit TRBD1. Per the germline V gene, CDR1 is MNHNS and CDR2 is SASEGT. The CDR3 totals 14 residues. With V trimmed by 6 bases and J by 1 base, 4 bases remained unmatched.

This clonotype was observed many times. The chain couples TRBV4-3 to TRBJ2-1; 8 bases are a match to TRBD2. The germline V gene encodes CDR1 LGHNA and CDR2 YSLEER. V gave up 1 base and J gave up 3 bases; unmatched junction bases: 8. The CDR3 sequence is 17 residues long. Here the CDR3 DNA reads TGCGCCAGCAGCCAAGGAATAGCGGGGTTTGGCTACAATGAGCAGTTCTTC. Its translation is CASSQGIAGFGYNEQFF.

This clonotype was seen ten or more times. The rearrangement links TRBV6-5 to TRBJ2-7; 9 nucleotides agree with TRBD1. CDR1 MNHEY and CDR2 SVGAGI come from the germline V gene. CDR3 length: 14 residues. V lost 2 bases and J lost 7; bases outside the gene matches: 6. Here the CDR3 DNA reads TGTGCCAGCAGTTACGTGGGGACAGGGTGGGAGCAGTACTTC. It encodes CASSYVGTGWEQYF.

This clonotype was recorded at least ten times. The chain links TRBV7-2 to TRBJ1-1, with 7 bases fitting TRBD1. CDR3 length equals 13 residues. The ends lost 5 bases at V and 9 bases at J; junction bases unmatched: 9. Germline V lookup: CDR1 SGHTA, CDR2 FQGNSA. The CDR3 region is CASSAPETGQAFF. The CDR3 DNA follows: TGTGCCAGCAGCGCCCCCGAGACAGGGCAAGCTTTCTTT.

The table lists this clonotype with many counts. This chain uses TRBV7-2 with TRBJ2-1; D may be TRBD1 (6 bases). CDR1 is SGHTA, CDR2 FQGNSA, per germline. The CDR3 sequence is 14 residues long. With 5 bases removed from V and 12 bases from J, the gap between germline ends came to 20 bases. Here the CDR3 DNA reads TGTGCCAGCAGCCAAAGGCAGGGGACCTCCTCGCAGTTCTTC. Its protein is CASSQRQGTSSQFF.